Reported below is one TCR beta chain. This CDR3 spans 15 amino acids. V lost 1 base to trimming and J lost 7 bases; unmatched junction nucleotides: 10. Germline-derived CDR1 and CDR2 are SGDLS and YYNGEE. Controls were age- and sex-matched healthy donors. The sample originates from a study of CD8 T cells in Susac syndrome. RNA in amounts of about 0.5 to 1 ug was reverse transcribed with random hexamers. Amplification of TCR beta CDR3 across 54 Vbeta and 13 Jbeta was performed with immunoSEQ multiplex PCR. TCRdb called the immunoSEQ multiplex PCR reads again in MiXCR, with one record for every CDR3 protein. The sample holds roughly 200,000 distinct CDR3 sequences, 95% seen once.

This receptor was identified in a human donor in good health. Sequencing was done on a sample of CD4+ T cells from PBMCs. The rearrangement uses TRBV9 and TRBJ1-2; 7 nucleotides align to TRBD1. The chain's CDR3 is CASSVSATGEVGYTF. The CDR3 bases are TGTGCCAGCAGCGTATCGGCTACAGGGGAGGTTGGCTACACCTTC. The complete variable domain, with remaining parts taken from reference TRBV9 and TRBJ1-2, reads DSGVTQTPKHLITATGQRVTLRCSPRSGDLSVYWYQQSLDQGLQFLIQYYNGEERAKGNILERFSAQQFPDLHSELNLSSLELGDSALYFCASSVSATGEVGYTFGSGTRLTVV.